The T cell receptor (beta chain) described here comes from a study of OX40 agonist ivuxolimab in advanced cancers. In the study overall: Ivuxolimab was an agonistic, fully human IgG2 monoclonal antibody directed against OX40 (CD134), a costimulatory receptor. Intravenous ivuxolimab was administered to patients every 2 weeks at six dose levels: 0.01, 0.1, 0.3, 1.5, 3 and 10 mg/kg. Of the approximately 50 patients in dose escalation, 19 had hepatocellular carcinoma, some 15 had melanoma, 9 had renal cell carcinoma and 9 had head and neck cancer. A male proportion of about 79% and a mean age of 60 years, ranging from roughly 23 to 90, were recorded for the dose-escalation cohort. Partial responses occurred in three dose-escalation patients, of whom one had hepatocellular carcinoma and two had cutaneous melanoma. The paper reports the monotherapy dose-escalation portion (N of about 50 patients) of the phase I ivuxolimab trial. The point of sequencing TCRbeta in the periphery was to test whether ivuxolimab changed TCR sequence diversity and drove clonal T-cell expansion. Prior anti-PD-1, anti-PD-L1 or anti-CTLA-4 therapy was permitted, and 30% to 45% of dose-escalation patients had received checkpoint inhibitors. General study outcomes and caveats: Low levels of normalized T-cell clonal expansion were also seen in some patients who did not respond. After ivuxolimab, CD8+ T cells had more expanded clones than CD4+ T cells on average. In the 0.1-3.0 mg/kg groups, partial responders were among the patients with the lowest normalized peripheral clonal expansion, particularly in CD8+ T cells. The antigen specificity of the clonally expanded peripheral T cells was not determined. At doses of 0.1 to 3.0 mg/kg, clonal expansion of both CD4+ and CD8+ blood T cells was observed from baseline to week 6.

Patients with a history of autoimmune disease or receiving systemic immunosuppression were excluded from the trial. Peripheral blood for TCR sequencing was drawn from every dose cohort at baseline, at cycle 4 day 1 and at cycle 7 day 1. Samples were obtained from an open-label, multicenter, first-in-human phase I dose-escalation trial of ivuxolimab. Adults with locally advanced or metastatic melanoma, renal cell, hepatocellular, or head and neck squamous cell carcinoma were enrolled in the trial. Before TCR sequencing, CD4+ T cells and CD8+ T cells were sorted from peripheral blood as separate populations. Comments on this clone: Which antigen it targets is not known. Base quality data are lacking; no much larger clone is found one base away.

For sequencing of the TCRbeta CDR3 region, genomic DNA was extracted from the sorted cells. The immunoSEQ Assay was used to sequence the TCRbeta CDR3 regions. TCRdb's version of the immuneACCESS table is confined to in-frame rearrangements and falls short of the full clone set. An unresolved V gene accounts for under half of the shortfall where checked; the remainder is of unknown origin. The sample records roughly 28,000 clones, about 90% of which are singletons. The leading ten clones occupy 25% to 30% of the sample. The TCR comes from an adult with an advanced solid tumor such as melanoma, head and neck, liver or kidney cancer. This specimen was CD4+ or CD8+ T cells sorted from blood, taken in a trial of the OX40 agonist ivuxolimab.

The CDR3 region reads CSVEVTPGSLKTYEQYF. The DNA is TGCAGCGTTGAAGTCACCCCAGGGTCCCTAAAGACCTACGAGCAGTACTTC. The chain is made from TRBV29-1 and TRBJ2-7; the best D guess is TRBD1, with 5 bases matching. The germline ends are 21 bases apart after V is trimmed by 1 base and J by 2 bases. As encoded in the germline V gene, CDR1 is SQVTM while CDR2 is ANQGSEA. There are 17 amino acids in the CDR3, from cysteine to phenylalanine inclusive. The DNA shown is the 51-base CDR3, in frame from base 1.